This TCR beta chain is drawn from a study of shared clonotypes between healthy human individuals. With V trimmed by 4 bases and J by 4 bases, 4 bases remained unmatched. This CDR3 comprises 13 residues. Germline lookup yields CDR1 MNHNS and CDR2 SASEGT. The protocol was immunoSEQ multiplex PCR, while the TCRdb copy is restricted to in-frame clones and leaves out a portion. The table lists fewer than 600,000 clones, around 74% of them singletons. This clone showed up just once. The sequence derives from a woman aged 40 to 49 in good health. Some clones in this sample may be carry-over from other donors' samples. The chain recombines TRBV6-1 with TRBJ2-7; TRBD1 matches at 7 bases. Sequenced input: PBMCs. The CDR3 DNA reads as TGTGCCAGCAGTGGGCTACAGGGGTACGAGCAGTACTTC. Protein product: CASSGLQGYEQYF.